The entry below gives a single T cell receptor beta chain sequence along with its context. The target antigen is unknown. The data stem from a study of siplizumab effects on memory and regulatory T cells. Clones were read by immunoSEQ multiplex PCR, and TCRdb kept only the in-frame ones, dropping some. The profile shows 90,000 to 150,000 clones, 93% of them singletons. Study outcomes and limitations: Tregs proliferating in siplizumab cultures lacked confirmation of their suppressive function. Of the alloreactive clones, only a minor fraction mapped to unstimulated subsets. The majority of clones, roughly 80-96% of proliferating CD4+ or CD8+ clones, lacked an assignable naive or memory phenotype.

V lost 2 bases, J lost 6 bases, and 14 bases lay in between. Germline V lookup: CDR1 SGHDT, CDR2 YYEEEE. This CDR3 has 14 residues. The source material was non-Treg CD4+ T cells sorted from blood. The chain uses TRBV5-6 and TRBJ1-2, with a weak D call TRBD1 (6 bases). The receptor's source is a human donor in good health. The CDR3 DNA reads TGTGCCAGCAGCTTAGATTTAGCAGGGGATGGCTACACCTTC. It yields the protein CASSLDLAGDGYTF.